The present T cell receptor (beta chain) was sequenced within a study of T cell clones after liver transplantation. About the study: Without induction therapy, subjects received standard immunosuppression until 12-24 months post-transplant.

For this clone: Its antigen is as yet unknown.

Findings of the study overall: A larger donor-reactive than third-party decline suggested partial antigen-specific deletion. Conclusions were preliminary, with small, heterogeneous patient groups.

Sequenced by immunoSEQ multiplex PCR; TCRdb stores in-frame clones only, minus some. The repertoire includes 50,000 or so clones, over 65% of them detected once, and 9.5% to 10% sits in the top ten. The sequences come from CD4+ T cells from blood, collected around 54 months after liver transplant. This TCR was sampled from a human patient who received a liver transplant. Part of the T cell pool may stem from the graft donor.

Here the CDR3 DNA reads TGTGCCAGCAGCTCGCTAGCGGGGGGAGGAAACACCGGGGAGCTGTTTTTT. Translating it yields CASSSLAGGGNTGELFF. The chain has TRBV5-6 and TRBJ2-2; 11 positions match TRBD2. This CDR3 contains 17 residues. V trimming: 3 bases; J trimming: 2 bases; junction bases outside the gene matches: 6. CDR1 and CDR2 from the germline V gene are SGHDT and YYEEEE.